Described below is a single TCR beta chain sequence and its context. The antigen is not known. This sample was included in a study of T cell responses to AZD1222 COVID-19 vaccine. About the research overall: Pooling was applied to second doses at about 4 or about 12 weeks. Study conclusions and caveats: Only 5 or 6 individuals given AZD1222 were seropositive at baseline. White British people made up most donors, females outnumbered males, and clonal diversity was possibly underestimated. Nearly half of spike-specific TCRs reportedly target unmutated variant regions.

Data came from immunoSEQ multiplex PCR; TCRdb stores just in-frame clones and leaves some out. The table shows roughly 170,000 clones, with 80% to 90% occurring only once. After removal of 3 bases from V and 16 bases from J, the junction contained 18 bases not matched to a gene. CDR3 length equals 18 residues. Per the germline V gene, CDR1 is MDHEN and CDR2 is SYDVKM. The chain recombines TRBV28 with TRBJ2-1; 16 nucleotides align to TRBD2. The specimen was peripheral blood, collected on day 0 of AZD1222 vaccination. The receptor comes from an adult in good health. CDR3 amino acids: CASSLSSGTSGGALITFF. The CDR3 nucleotides read TGTGCCAGCAGTTTGTCTTCCGGGACTAGCGGGGGGGCCCTTATCACCTTCTTC.